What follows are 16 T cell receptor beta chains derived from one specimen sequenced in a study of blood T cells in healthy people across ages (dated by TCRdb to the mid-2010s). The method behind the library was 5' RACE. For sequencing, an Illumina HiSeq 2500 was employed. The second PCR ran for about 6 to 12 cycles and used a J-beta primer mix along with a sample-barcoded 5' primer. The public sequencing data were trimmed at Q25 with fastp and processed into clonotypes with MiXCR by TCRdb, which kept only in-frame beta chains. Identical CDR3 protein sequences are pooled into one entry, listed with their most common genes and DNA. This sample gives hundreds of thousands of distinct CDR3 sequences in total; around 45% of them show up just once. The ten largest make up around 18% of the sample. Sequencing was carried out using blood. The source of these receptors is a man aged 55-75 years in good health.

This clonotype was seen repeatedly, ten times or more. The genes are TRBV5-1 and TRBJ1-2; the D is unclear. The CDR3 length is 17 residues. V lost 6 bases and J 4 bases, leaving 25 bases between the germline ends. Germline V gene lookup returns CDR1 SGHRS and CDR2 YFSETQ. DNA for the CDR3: TGCGCCAGCACCACCACCCCCGGTACAGAAGGTTCCTATGGCTACACCTTC. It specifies CASTTTPGTEGSYGYTF.

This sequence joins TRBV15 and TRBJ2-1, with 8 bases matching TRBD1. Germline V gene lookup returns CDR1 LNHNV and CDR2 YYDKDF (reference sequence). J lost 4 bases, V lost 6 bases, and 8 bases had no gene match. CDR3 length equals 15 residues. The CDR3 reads CATRTGDREYNEQFF. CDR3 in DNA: TGTGCCACCAGGACAGGGGACCGGGAATACAATGAGCAGTTCTTC.

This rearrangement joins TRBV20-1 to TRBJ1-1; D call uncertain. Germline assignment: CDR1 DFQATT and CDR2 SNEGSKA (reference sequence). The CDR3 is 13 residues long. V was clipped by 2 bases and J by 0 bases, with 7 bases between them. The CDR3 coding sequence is TGCAGTGCTAGATCAACAGTGAACACTGAAGCTTTCTTT. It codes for CSARSTVNTEAFF.

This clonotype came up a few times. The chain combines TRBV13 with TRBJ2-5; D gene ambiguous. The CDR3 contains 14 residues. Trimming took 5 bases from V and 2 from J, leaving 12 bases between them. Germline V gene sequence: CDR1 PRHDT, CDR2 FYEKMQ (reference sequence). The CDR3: CASSHTAIQETQYF. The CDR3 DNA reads TGTGCCAGCAGCCATACAGCAATTCAAGAGACCCAGTACTTC.

The CDR3 loop reads CASSLNDRGDDNEQFF. CDR3 coding DNA: TGTGCCAGCAGCCTAAACGACAGGGGGGACGACAATGAGCAGTTCTTC. The chain couples TRBV21-1 to TRBJ2-1; the D call in the table, TRBD1, was not verified against the DNA. TRBV21-1 is labeled a pseudogene. The length of the CDR3 is 16 residues.

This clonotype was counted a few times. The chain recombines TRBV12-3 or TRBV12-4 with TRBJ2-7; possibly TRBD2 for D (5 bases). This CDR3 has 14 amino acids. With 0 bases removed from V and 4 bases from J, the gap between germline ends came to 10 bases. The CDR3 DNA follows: TGTGCCAGCAGTTTAGCGGTGGGGAGTTACGAGCAGTACTTC. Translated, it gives CASSLAVGSYEQYF.

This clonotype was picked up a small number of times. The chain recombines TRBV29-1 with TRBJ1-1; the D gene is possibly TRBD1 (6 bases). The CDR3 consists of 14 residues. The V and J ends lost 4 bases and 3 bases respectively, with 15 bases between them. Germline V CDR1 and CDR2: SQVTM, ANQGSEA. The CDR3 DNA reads TGCAGCGTTGGTAGGAAGGGGGGGTACACTGAAGCTTTCTTT. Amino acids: CSVGRKGGYTEAFF.

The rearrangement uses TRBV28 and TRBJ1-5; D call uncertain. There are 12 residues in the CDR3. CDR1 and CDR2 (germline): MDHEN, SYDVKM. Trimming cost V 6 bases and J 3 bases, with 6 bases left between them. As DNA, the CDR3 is TGTGCCAGCAGCAAACTCAATCAGCCCCAGCATTTT. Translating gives CASSKLNQPQHF.

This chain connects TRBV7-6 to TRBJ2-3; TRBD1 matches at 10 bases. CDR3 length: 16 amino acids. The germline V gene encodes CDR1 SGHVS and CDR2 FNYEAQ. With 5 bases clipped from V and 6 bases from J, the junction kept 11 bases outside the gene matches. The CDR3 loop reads CASSELTGGAEDTQYF. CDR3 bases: TGTGCCAGCAGCGAACTGACAGGGGGCGCAGAGGATACGCAGTATTTT.

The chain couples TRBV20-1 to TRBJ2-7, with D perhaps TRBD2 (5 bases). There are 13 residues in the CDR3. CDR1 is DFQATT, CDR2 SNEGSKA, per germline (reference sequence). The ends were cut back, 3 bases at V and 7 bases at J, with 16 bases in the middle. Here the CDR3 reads CSASSVIEGEQYF. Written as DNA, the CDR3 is TGCAGTGCTAGCTCCGTCATAGAGGGTGAGCAGTACTTC.

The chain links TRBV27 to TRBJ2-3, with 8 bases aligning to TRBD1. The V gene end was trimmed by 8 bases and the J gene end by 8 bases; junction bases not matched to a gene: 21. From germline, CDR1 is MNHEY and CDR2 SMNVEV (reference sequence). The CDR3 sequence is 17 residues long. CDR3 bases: TGTGCCAGCGATTCAGATGGGACAGGTTTTCTACGGGGTACGCAGTATTTT. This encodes CASDSDGTGFLRGTQYF.

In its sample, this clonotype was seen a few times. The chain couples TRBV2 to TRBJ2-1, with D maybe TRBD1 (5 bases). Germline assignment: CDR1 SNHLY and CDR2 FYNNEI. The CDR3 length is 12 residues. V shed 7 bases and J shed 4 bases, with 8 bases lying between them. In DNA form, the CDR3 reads TGTGCCAGCAAGCAGGGTTACAATGAGCAGTTCTTC. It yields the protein CASKQGYNEQFF.

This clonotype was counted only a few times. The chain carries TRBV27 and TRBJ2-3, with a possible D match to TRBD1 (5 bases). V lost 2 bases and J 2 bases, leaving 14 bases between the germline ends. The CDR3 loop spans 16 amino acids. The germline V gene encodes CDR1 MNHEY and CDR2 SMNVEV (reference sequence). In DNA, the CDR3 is TGTGCCAGCAGTTTACAGGGTAGGGATTTCACAGATACGCAGTATTTT. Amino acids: CASSLQGRDFTDTQYF.

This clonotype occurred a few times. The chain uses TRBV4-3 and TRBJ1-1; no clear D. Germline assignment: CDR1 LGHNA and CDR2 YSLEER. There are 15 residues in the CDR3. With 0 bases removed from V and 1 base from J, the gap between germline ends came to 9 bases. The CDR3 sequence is CASSQEPQENTEAFF. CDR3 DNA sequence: TGCGCCAGCAGCCAAGAACCGCAGGAGAACACTGAAGCTTTCTTT.

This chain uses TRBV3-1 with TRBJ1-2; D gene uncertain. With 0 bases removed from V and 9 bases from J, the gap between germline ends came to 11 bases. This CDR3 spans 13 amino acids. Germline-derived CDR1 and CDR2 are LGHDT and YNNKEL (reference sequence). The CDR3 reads CASSQDPEASYTF. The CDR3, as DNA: TGTGCCAGCAGCCAAGACCCGGAGGCAAGCTACACCTTC.

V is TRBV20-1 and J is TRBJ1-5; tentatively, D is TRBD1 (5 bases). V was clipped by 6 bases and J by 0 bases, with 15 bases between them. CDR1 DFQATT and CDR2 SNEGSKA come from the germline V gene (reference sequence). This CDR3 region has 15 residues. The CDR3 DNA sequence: TGCAGTGCCCCAAGGGACGGAAATAGCAATCAGCCCCAGCATTTT. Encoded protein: CSAPRDGNSNQPQHF.